The 14 T cell receptor beta chains given below trace back to one sample, sequenced in a study of identical twins. TCRdb independently ran MiXCR on the 5' RACE reads; one entry per CDR3 protein. This table has 400,000 to 600,000 distinct CDR3 sequences, around 24% appearing once. This sample was also put to use in a study of yellow fever vaccine responses in identical twins.

Sequences were obtained from CD4+ T cells sorted from blood. These receptors originate from a woman in her late teens or twenties in good health.

This rearrangement joins TRBV2 to TRBJ1-1, with D unresolved. Trimming shortened V by 3 bases and J by 3 bases, and 8 bases separated the two germline ends. This CDR3 contains 13 residues. Germline CDR1 is SNHLY and CDR2 is FYNNEI. CDR3 sequence: CASSELGDTEAFF. The CDR3 nucleotides are TGTGCCAGCAGTGAGCTGGGAGACACTGAAGCTTTCTTT.

For this clonotype: Likely a read error: the CDR3 ends without its conserved phenylalanine or tryptophan. This chain joins TRBV3-1 and TRBJ1-2; D uncertain. In germline, CDR1 is LGHDT, CDR2 YNNKEL (reference sequence). Deletions cut 4 bases from V and 8 bases from J, with 11 bases between. The CDR3 sequence is 12 residues long. The CDR3 here is CASSLSQKGYTL. Written as DNA, the CDR3 is TGTGCCAGCAGCCTTTCTCAGAAGGGCTACACCTTA.

The rearrangement joins TRBV5-1 to TRBJ2-1; possibly TRBD1 or TRBD2 for D (5 bases each). The CDR3 covers 15 residues. Germline V gene sequence: CDR1 SGHRS, CDR2 YFSETQ. V was clipped by 0 bases and J by 8 bases, with 15 bases between them. In DNA form, the CDR3 reads TGCGCCAGCAGCTTGGTGGGGGAAACTTTCGATGAGCAGTTCTTC. As protein: CASSLVGETFDEQFF.

Only a few counts were recorded for this clonotype. The chain couples TRBV7-9 to TRBJ1-1, with D perhaps matching TRBD1 (5 bases). The CDR3 is 14 amino acids. The ends were cut back, 4 bases at V and 0 bases at J, with 9 bases in the middle. The germline CDR1 and CDR2 sequences are SEHNR and FQNEAQ (reference sequence). The CDR3 sequence: CASSSGVLNTEAFF. The CDR3 DNA follows: TGTGCCAGCAGCTCGGGGGTCCTGAACACTGAAGCTTTCTTT.

This clonotype was counted only a few times. The CDR3 here is CASSFSDRGQTQYF. CDR3 sequence (DNA): TGTGCCAGCAGTTTCTCGGACAGGGGCCAGACCCAGTACTTC. The chain links TRBV27 to TRBJ2-5; 9 bases are shared with TRBD1. Unmatched junction bases numbered 5, after V lost 3 bases and J lost 6 bases. This CDR3 spans 14 amino acids. Germline V lookup: CDR1 MNHEY, CDR2 SMNVEV (reference sequence).

This chain connects TRBV29-1 to TRBJ1-1; maybe TRBD1 (5 bases). In germline, CDR1 is SQVTM, CDR2 ANQGSEA. The CDR3 is 14 residues long. Trimming cost V 3 bases and J 2 bases, with 13 bases left between them. The CDR3 nucleotides read TGCAGCGTTGATCTACAGACAGCAAACACTGAAGCTTTCTTT. It encodes CSVDLQTANTEAFF.

The chain employs TRBV7-9 and TRBJ2-3; D may be TRBD1 (5 bases). CDR3 size: 14 residues. Trimming cost V 5 bases and J 2 bases, with 11 bases left between them. Per germline, CDR1 SEHNR and CDR2 FQNEAQ (reference sequence). The CDR3, as DNA: TGTGCCAGCAGCCAAAGACAGTCCACAGATACGCAGTATTTT. Translated, it gives CASSQRQSTDTQYF.

The J gene is TRBJ2-2, the V gene TRBV2; 10 positions agree with TRBD1. Germline CDR1 and CDR2: SNHLY and FYNNEI. After removal of 4 bases from V and 7 bases from J, the junction contained 6 bases not matched to a gene. CDR3 length: 15 amino acids. Written as DNA, the CDR3 is TGTGCCAGCAGTGTGAGACAGGGGGCTGGCGGGGAGCTGTTTTTT. Protein sequence: CASSVRQGAGGELFF.

The V gene is TRBV27, the J gene TRBJ1-4; D is uncertain. The V end was cut by 2 bases, the J end by 5 bases, with 12 bases between. CDR3 length: 15 amino acids. Germline-derived CDR1 and CDR2 are MNHEY and SMNVEV (reference sequence). DNA for the CDR3: TGTGCCAGCAGTTTAATCGGGAGGGTCAATGAAAAACTGTTTTTT. Translating it yields CASSLIGRVNEKLFF.

This clonotype was counted between two and nine times. This chain joins TRBV7-2 and TRBJ1-2; D unresolved. Germline V CDR1 and CDR2: SGHTA, FQGNSA. CDR3 length equals 15 residues. Trimming took 1 base from V and 0 from J, leaving 9 bases between them. CDR3 residues: CASSLDPQPNYGYTF. The CDR3 nucleotides are TGTGCCAGCAGCTTAGACCCCCAGCCTAACTATGGCTACACCTTC.

A few counts support this clonotype. The J gene is TRBJ1-1, the V gene TRBV5-1, with 7 positions matching TRBD1. The CDR3 covers 15 residues. Germline V gene sequence: CDR1 SGHRS, CDR2 YFSETQ. J gave up 5 bases and V 0 bases, and 7 bases lay outside the gene matches. The DNA of the CDR3 is TGCGCCAGCAGCTTGGGCCACAGGGGAGGGACTGAAGCTTTCTTT. As protein: CASSLGHRGGTEAFF.

This clonotype came up a few times. In nucleotides, the CDR3 is TGCGCCAGCAGTCCCTCGACTAGCGGGGACAATGAGCAGTTCTTC. Translation gives CASSPSTSGDNEQFF. This chain uses TRBV5-1 with TRBJ2-1, with 11 bases lining up with TRBD2. The CDR3 has 15 amino acids. J lost 5 bases, V lost 5 bases, and 6 bases had no gene match. Looked up from germline, CDR1 is SGHRS and CDR2 is YFSETQ. Supplemented by reference TRBV5-1 and TRBJ2-1, the full variable domain reads KAGVTQTPRYLIKTRGQQVTLSCSPISGHRSVSWYQQTPGQGLQFLFEYFSETQRNKGNFPGRFSGRQFSNSRSEMNVSTLELGDSALYLCASSPSTSGDNEQFFGPGTRLTVL.

The V call is TRBV3-1, the J call TRBJ2-7; perhaps TRBD1 as D (6 bases). CDR1 LGHDT and CDR2 YNNKEL come from the germline V gene (reference sequence). The CDR3 runs to 16 residues. Trimming took off 0 bases at V and 6 bases at J, with 18 bases between the two ends. The CDR3 DNA is TGTGCCAGCAGCCAAGATCGTCAGCTGACAGGAGGCGAGCAGTACGTC. Its protein product is CASSQDRQLTGGEQYV.

In its sample, this clonotype was seen a few times. This rearrangement joins TRBV2 to TRBJ1-2; TRBD1 agrees at 12 bases. CDR1 SNHLY and CDR2 FYNNEI come from the germline V gene. The V gene end was trimmed by 10 bases and the J gene end by 0 bases; junction bases not matched to a gene: 6. The CDR3 contains 15 residues. The CDR3 region has the DNA TGTGCCACTCGGGACAGGGGGCCTACTAACTATGGCTACACCTTC. Residues: CATRDRGPTNYGYTF.